This T cell receptor (beta chain) is drawn from a study of regulatory and conventional T cells in RAG deficiency. Assay: immunoSEQ multiplex PCR; the TCRdb copy retains only in-frame clones and omits some. In the table there are 8,500 or so clones, about 84% of which are singletons. These data are also associated with another study on regulatory T cells. That paper states: The PCR used 52 TRBV and 13 TRBJ primers.

This TCR was recovered from a human donor in good health. Material for sequencing was CD8+ T cells sorted from blood.

This CDR3 is CSVELFRTNSYEQYF. Written as DNA, the CDR3 is TGCAGCGTTGAATTATTTCGGACCAACTCCTACGAGCAGTACTTC. The V and J genes are TRBV29-1 and TRBJ2-7; D remains unclear. Trimming shortened V by 2 bases and J by 0 bases, and 14 bases separated the two germline ends. The V gene's germline CDR1 is SQVTM and CDR2 ANQGSEA. CDR3 length: 15 residues.